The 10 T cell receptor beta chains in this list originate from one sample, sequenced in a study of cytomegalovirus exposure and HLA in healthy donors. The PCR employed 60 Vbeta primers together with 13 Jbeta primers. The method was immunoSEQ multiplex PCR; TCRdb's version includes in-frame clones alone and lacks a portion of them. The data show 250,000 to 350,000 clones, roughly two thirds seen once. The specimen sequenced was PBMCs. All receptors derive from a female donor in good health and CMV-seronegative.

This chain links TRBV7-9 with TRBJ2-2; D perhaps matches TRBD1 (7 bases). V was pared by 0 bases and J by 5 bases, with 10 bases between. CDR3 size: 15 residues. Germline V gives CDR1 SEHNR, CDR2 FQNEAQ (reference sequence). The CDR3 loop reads CASSLAEGATGELFF. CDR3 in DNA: TGTGCCAGCAGCTTAGCGGAGGGGGCAACCGGGGAGCTGTTTTTT.

The chain's CDR3 is CASSIDESPTAGPPYEQYF. The DNA of the CDR3 is TGTGCCAGTAGTATAGATGAATCCCCTACAGCGGGACCCCCTTACGAGCAGTACTTC. The chain combines TRBV19 with TRBJ2-7, with TRBD2 identical over 7 bases. The germline gives CDR1 LNHDA, CDR2 SQIVND (reference sequence). The junction had 18 bases not matched to a gene; V was cut back by 0 bases and J by 4 bases. The CDR3 runs to 19 residues.

CDR3 DNA: TGTGCCTGGGTGGCCCCAGGGGGCCCCACCTATGGCTACACCTTC. It translates to CAWVAPGGPTYGYTF. V is TRBV30 and J is TRBJ1-2; 8 nucleotides agree with TRBD1. CDR1 GTSNPN and CDR2 SVGIG come from the germline V gene (reference sequence). V dropped 5 bases and J dropped 4; count of bases not matched to a gene: 12. CDR3 length equals 15 residues.

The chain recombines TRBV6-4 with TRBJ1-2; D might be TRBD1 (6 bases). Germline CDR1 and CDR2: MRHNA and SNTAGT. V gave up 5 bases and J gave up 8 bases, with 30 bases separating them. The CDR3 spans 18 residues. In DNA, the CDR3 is TGTGCCAGCAGTAGTACTATATTATCAGGGGCAAGTCTTGGAGGCTACACCTTC. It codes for CASSSTILSGASLGGYTF.

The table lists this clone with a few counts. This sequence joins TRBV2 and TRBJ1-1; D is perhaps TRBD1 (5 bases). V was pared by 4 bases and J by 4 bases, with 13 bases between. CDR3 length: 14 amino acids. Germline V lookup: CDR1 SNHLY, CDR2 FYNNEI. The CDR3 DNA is TGTGCCAGCAGTGTGGCCAGGGTGGTCACTGAAGCTTTCTTT. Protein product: CASSVARVVTEAFF. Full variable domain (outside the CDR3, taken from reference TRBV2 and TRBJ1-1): EPEVTQTPSHQVTQMGQEVILRCVPISNHLYFYWYRQILGQKVEFLVSFYNNEISEKSEIFDDQFSVERPDGSNFTLKIRSTKLEDSAMYFCASSVARVVTEAFFGQGTRLTVV.

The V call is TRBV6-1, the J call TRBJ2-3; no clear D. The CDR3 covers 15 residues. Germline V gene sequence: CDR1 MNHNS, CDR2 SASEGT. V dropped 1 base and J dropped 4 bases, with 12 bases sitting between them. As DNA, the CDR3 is TGTGCCAGCAGTGAAGGACTGTCCGCGGCAGATACGCAGTATTTT. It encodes CASSEGLSAADTQYF.

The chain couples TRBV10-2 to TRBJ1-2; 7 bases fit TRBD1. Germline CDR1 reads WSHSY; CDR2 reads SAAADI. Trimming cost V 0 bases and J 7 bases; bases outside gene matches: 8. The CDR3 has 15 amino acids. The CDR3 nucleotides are TGCGCCAGCAGTGAGTCGAGAAGGGGGCTGGTTGGCTACACCTTC. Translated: CASSESRRGLVGYTF.

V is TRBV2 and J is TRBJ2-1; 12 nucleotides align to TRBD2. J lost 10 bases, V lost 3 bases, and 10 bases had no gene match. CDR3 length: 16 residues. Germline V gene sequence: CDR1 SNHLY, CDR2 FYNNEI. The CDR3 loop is CASSDLRLAGEGEQFF. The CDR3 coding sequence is TGTGCCAGCAGTGATTTAAGACTAGCGGGAGAGGGAGAGCAGTTCTTC.

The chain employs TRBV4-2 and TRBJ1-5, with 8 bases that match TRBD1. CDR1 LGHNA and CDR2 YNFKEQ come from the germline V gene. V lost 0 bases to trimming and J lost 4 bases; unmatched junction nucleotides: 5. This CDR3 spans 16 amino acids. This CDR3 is CASSQEAGGLNQPQHF. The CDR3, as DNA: TGTGCCAGCAGCCAAGAGGCAGGGGGCTTGAATCAGCCCCAGCATTTT.

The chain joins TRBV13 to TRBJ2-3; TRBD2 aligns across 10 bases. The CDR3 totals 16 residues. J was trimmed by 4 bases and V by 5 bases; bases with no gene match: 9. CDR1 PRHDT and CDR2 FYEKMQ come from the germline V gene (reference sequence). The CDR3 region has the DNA TGTGCCAGCAGCGGCTCTAGCGGGAGCGTCTCAGATACGCAGTATTTT. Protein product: CASSGSSGSVSDTQYF. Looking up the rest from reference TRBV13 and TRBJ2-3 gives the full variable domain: AAGVIQSPRHLIKEKRETATLKCYPIPRHDTVYWYQQGPGQDPQFLISFYEKMQSDKGSIPDRFSAQQFSDYHSELNMSSLELGDSALYFCASSGSSGSVSDTQYFGPGTRLTVL.